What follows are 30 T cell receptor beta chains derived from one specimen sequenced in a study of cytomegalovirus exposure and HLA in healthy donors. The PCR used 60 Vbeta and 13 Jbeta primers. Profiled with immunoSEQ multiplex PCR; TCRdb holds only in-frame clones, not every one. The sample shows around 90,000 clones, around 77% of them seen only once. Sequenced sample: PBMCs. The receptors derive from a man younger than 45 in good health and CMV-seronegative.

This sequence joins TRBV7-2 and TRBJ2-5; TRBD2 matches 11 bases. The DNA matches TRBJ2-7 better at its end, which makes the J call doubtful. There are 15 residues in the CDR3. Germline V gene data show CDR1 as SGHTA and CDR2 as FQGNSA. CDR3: CASSSVAGGPYEQYF. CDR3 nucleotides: TGTGCCAGCAGCTCAGTAGCGGGGGGGCCCTACGAGCAGTACTTC.

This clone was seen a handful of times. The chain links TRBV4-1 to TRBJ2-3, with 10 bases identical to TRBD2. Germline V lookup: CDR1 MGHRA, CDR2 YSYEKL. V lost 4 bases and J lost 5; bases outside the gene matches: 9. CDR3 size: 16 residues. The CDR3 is CASSRLAGGRGDTQYF. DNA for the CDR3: TGCGCCAGCAGCCGCTTAGCGGGGGGTCGAGGAGATACGCAGTATTTT.

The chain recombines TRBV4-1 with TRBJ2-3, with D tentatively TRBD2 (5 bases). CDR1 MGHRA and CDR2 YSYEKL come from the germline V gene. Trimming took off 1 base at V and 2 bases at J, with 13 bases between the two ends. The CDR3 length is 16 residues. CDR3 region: CASSQVGLAVTDTQYF. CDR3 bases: TGCGCCAGCAGCCAAGTGGGTCTAGCAGTCACAGATACGCAGTATTTT.

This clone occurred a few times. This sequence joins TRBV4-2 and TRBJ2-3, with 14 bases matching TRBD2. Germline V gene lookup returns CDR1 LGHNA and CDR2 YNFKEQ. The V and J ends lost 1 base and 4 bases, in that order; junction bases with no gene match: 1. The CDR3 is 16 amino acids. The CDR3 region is CASSQGLAGGPDTQYF. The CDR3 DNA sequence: TGTGCCAGCAGCCAAGGACTAGCGGGAGGGCCAGATACGCAGTATTTT.

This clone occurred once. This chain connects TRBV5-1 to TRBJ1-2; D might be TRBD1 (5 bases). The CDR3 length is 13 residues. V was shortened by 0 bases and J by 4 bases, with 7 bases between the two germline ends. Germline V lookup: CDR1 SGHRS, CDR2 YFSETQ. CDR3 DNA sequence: TGCGCCAGCAGCTTGGGACAGCCCTATGGCTACACCTTC. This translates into CASSLGQPYGYTF.

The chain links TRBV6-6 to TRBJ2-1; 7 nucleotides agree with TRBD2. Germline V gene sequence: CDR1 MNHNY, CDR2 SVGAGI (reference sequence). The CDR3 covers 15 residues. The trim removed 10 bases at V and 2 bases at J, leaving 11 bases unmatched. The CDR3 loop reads CATLRPGLPYNEQFF. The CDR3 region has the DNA TGTGCCACCCTACGACCGGGACTACCCTACAATGAGCAGTTCTTC.

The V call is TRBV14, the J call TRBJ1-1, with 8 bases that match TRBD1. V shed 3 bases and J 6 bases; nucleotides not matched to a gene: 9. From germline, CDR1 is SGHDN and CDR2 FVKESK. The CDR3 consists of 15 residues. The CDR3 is CASSQRTGRASEAFF. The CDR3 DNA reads TGTGCCAGCAGCCAGAGGACAGGGCGGGCCTCTGAAGCTTTCTTT.

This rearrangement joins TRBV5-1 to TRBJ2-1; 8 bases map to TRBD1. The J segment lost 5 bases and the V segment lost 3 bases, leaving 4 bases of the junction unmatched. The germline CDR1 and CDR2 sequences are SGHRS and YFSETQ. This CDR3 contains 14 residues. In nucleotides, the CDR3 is TGCGCCAGCAGCTCTGGACAGGGTCACAATGAGCAGTTCTTC. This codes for CASSSGQGHNEQFF. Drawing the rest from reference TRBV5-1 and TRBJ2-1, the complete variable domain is KAGVTQTPRYLIKTRGQQVTLSCSPISGHRSVSWYQQTPGQGLQFLFEYFSETQRNKGNFPGRFSGRQFSNSRSEMNVSTLELGDSALYLCASSSGQGHNEQFFGPGTRLTVL.

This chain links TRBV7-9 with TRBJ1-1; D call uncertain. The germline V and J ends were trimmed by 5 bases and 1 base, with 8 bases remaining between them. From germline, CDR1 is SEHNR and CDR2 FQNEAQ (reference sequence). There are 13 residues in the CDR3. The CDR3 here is CASSVGPNTEAFF. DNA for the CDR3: TGTGCCAGCAGCGTGGGCCCGAACACTGAAGCTTTCTTT.

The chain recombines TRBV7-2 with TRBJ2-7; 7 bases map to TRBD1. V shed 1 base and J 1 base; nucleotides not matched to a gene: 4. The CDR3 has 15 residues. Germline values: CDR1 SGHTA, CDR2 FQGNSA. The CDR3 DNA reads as TGTGCCAGCAGCTTAGGTTGGGACAGATCCTACGAGCAGTACTTC. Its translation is CASSLGWDRSYEQYF.

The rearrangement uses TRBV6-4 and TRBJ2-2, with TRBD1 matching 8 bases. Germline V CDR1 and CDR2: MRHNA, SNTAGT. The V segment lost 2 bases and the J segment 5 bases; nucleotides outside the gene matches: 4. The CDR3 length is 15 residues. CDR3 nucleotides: TGTGCCAGCAGTGACCCGGACAGGGAGACCGGGGAGCTGTTTTTT. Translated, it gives CASSDPDRETGELFF.

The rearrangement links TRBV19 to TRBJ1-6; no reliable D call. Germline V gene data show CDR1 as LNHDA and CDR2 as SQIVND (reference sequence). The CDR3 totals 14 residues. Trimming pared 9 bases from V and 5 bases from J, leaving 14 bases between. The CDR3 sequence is CASWPGLNNSPLHF. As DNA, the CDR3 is TGTGCCAGCTGGCCCGGACTGAATAATTCACCCCTCCACTTT.

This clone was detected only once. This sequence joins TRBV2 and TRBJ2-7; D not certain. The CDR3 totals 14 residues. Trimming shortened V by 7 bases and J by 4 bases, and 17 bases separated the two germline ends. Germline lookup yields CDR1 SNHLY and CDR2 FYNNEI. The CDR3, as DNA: TGTGCCAGCATCAATTCTAGTCCGATATACGAGCAGTACTTC. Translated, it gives CASINSSPIYEQYF.

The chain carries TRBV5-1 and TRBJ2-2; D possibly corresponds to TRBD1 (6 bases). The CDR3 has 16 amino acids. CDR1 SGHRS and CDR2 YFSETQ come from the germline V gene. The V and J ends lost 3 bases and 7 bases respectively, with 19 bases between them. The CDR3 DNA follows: TGCGCCAGCAGCTCTCAGGGGCCCGGGCTAGGCGGGGAGCTGTTTTTT. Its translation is CASSSQGPGLGGELFF.

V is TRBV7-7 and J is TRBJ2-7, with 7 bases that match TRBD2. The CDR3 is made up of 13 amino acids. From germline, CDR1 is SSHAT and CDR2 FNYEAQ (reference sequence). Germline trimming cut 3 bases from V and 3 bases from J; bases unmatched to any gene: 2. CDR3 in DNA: TGTGCCAGCAGCTTCGAGCGGGGCTACGAGCAGTACTTC. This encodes CASSFERGYEQYF.

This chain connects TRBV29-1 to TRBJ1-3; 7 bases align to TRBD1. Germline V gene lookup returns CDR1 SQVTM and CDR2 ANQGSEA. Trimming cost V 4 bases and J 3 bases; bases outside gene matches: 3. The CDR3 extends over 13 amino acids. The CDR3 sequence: CSVGTGVGNTIYF. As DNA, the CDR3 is TGCAGCGTTGGGACAGGAGTTGGAAACACCATATATTTT.

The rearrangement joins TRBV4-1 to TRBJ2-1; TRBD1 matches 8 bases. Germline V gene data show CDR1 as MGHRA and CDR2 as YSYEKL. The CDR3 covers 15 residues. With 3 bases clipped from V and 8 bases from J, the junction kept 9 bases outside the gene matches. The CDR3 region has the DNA TGCGCCAGCAGCCACTACACTGGACAGGGTTATGAGCAGTTCTTC. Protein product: CASSHYTGQGYEQFF.

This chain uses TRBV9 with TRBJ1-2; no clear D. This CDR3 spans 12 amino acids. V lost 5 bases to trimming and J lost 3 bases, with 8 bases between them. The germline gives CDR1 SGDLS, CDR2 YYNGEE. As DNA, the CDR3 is TGTGCCAGCAGTCGACAAGACTATGGCTACACCTTC. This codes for CASSRQDYGYTF.

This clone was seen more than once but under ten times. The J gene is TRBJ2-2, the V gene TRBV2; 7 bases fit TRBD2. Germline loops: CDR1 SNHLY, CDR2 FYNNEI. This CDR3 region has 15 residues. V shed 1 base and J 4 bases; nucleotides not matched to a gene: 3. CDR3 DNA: TGTGCCAGCAGTGAAGTGAGGGAGGGCACCGGGGAGCTGTTTTTT. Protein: CASSEVREGTGELFF.

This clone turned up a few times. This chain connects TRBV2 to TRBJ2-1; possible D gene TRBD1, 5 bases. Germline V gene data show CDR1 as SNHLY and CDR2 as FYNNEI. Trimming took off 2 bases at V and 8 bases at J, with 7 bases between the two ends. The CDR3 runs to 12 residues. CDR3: CASSESGYEQFF. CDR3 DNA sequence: TGTGCCAGCAGTGAATCAGGGTATGAGCAGTTCTTC. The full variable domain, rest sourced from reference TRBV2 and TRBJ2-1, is EPEVTQTPSHQVTQMGQEVILRCVPISNHLYFYWYRQILGQKVEFLVSFYNNEISEKSEIFDDQFSVERPDGSNFTLKIRSTKLEDSAMYFCASSESGYEQFFGPGTRLTVL.

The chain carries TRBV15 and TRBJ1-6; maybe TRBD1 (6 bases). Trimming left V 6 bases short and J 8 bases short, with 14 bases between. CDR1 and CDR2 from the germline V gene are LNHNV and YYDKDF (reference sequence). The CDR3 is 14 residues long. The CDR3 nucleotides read TGTGCCACCAGTGGCAGGGGAATTTATTCACCCCTCCACTTT. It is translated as CATSGRGIYSPLHF.

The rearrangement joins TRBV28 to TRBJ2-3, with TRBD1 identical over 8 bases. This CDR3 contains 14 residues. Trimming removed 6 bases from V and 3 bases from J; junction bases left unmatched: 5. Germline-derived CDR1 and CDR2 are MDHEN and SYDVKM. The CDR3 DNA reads TGTGCCAGCAGACTTAGGACAGGGACAGATACGCAGTATTTT. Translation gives CASRLRTGTDTQYF.

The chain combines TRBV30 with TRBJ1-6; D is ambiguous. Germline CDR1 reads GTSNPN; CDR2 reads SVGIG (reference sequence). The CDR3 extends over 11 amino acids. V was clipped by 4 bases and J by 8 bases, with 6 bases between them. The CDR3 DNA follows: TGTGCCTGGAATAACTATTCACCCCTCCACTTT. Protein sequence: CAWNNYSPLHF. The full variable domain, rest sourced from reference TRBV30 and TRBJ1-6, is SQTIHQWPATLVQPVGSPLSLECTVEGTSNPNLYWYRQAAGRGLQLLFYSVGIGQISSEVPQNLSASRPQDRQFILSSKKLLLSDSGFYLCAWNNYSPLHFGNGTRLTVT.

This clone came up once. The CDR3 protein is CASSLDGTSQETQYF. The CDR3 DNA reads TGCGCCAGCAGCTTGGATGGGACAAGTCAAGAGACCCAGTACTTC. The chain is built from TRBV5-1 and TRBJ2-5; D perhaps matches TRBD1 (6 bases). Germline V gene lookup returns CDR1 SGHRS and CDR2 YFSETQ. CDR3 length equals 15 residues. Trimming left V 0 bases short and J 2 bases short, with 11 bases between. The whole variable domain, filled in from reference TRBV5-1 and TRBJ2-5, reads KAGVTQTPRYLIKTRGQQVTLSCSPISGHRSVSWYQQTPGQGLQFLFEYFSETQRNKGNFPGRFSGRQFSNSRSEMNVSTLELGDSALYLCASSLDGTSQETQYFGPGTRLLVL.

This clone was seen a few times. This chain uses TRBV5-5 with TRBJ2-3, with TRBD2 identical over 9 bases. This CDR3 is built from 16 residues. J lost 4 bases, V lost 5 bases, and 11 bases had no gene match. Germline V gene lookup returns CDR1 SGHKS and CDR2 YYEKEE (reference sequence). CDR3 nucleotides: TGTGCCAGCAGTGTTAGATTAGCGGGGGAGTCAGATACGCAGTATTTT. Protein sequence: CASSVRLAGESDTQYF. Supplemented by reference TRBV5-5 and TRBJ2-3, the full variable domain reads DAGVTQSPTHLIKTRGQQVTLRCSPISGHKSVSWYQQVLGQGPQFIFQYYEKEERGRGNFPDRFSARQFPNYSSELNVNALLLGDSALYLCASSVRLAGESDTQYFGPGTRLTVL.

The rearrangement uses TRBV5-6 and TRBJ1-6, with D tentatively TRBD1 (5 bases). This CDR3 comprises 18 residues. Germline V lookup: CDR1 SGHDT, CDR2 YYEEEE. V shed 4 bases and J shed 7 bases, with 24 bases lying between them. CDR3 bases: TGTGCCAGCAGCCCCCCCCTTTGGGAAGGGGACTGGAATTCACCCCTCCACTTT. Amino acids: CASSPPLWEGDWNSPLHF.

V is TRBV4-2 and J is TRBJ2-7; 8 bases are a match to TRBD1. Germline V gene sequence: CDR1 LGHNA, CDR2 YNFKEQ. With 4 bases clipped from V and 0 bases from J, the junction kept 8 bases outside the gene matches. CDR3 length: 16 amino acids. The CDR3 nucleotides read TGTGCCAGCAGCCTAACCACAGGGGGTCTCTCCTACGAGCAGTACTTC. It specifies CASSLTTGGLSYEQYF.

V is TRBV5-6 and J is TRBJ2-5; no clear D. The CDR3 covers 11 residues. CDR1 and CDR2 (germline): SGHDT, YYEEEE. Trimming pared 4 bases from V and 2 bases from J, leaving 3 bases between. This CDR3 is CASSRQETQYF. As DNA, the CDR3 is TGTGCCAGCAGCCGTCAAGAGACCCAGTACTTC.

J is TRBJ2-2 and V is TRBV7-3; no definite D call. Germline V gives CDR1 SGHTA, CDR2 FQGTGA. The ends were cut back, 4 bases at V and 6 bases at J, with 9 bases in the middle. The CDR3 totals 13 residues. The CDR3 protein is CASSSKEAGELFF. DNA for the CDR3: TGTGCCAGCAGCTCAAAAGAGGCCGGGGAGCTGTTTTTT. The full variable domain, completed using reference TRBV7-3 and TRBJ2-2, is GAGVSQTPSNKVTEKGKYVELRCDPISGHTALYWYRQSLGQGPEFLIYFQGTGAADDSGLPNDRFFAVRPEGSVSTLKIQRTERGDSAVYLCASSSKEAGELFFGEGSRLTVL.

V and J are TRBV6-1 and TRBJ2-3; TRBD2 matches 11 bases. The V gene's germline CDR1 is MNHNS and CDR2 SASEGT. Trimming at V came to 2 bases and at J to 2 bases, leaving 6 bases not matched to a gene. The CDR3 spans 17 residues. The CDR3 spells CASSETSGSDVTDTQYF. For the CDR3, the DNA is TGTGCCAGCAGTGAAACTAGCGGGAGTGATGTCACAGATACGCAGTATTTT.